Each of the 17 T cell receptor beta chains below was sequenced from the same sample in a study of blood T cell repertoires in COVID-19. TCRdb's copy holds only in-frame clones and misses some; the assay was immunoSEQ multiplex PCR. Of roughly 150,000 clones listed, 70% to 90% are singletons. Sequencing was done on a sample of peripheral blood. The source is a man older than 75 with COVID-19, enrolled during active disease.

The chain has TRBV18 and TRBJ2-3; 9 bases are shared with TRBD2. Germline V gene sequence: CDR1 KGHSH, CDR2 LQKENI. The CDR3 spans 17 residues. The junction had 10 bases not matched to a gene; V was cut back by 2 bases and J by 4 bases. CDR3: CASSPRIRGGEADTQYF. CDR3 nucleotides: TGTGCCAGCTCACCAAGGATCCGCGGGGGGGAGGCAGATACGCAGTATTTT.

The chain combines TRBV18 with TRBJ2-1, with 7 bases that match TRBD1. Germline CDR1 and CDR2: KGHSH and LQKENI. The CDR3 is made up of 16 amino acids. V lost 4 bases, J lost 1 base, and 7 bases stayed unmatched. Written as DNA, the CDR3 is TGTGCCAGCTCACACTCCGGGACAGTGTCCTACAATGAGCAGTTCTTC. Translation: CASSHSGTVSYNEQFF.

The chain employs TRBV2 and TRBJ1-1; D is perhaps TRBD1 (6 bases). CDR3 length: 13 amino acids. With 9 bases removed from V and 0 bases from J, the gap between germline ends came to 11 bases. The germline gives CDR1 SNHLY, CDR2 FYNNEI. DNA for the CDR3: TGTGCCAGGGGACAAGCCATGAACACTGAAGCTTTCTTT. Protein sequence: CARGQAMNTEAFF.

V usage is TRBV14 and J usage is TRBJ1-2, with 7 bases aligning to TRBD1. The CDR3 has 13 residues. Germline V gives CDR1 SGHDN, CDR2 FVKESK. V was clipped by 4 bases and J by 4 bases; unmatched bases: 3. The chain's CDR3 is CASSRGTVYGYTF. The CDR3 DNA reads TGTGCCAGCAGCCGCGGGACAGTCTATGGCTACACCTTC.

CDR3 region: CASRITRDTYQPQHF. The CDR3, as DNA: TGTGCCAGCAGAATTACACGGGACACTTATCAGCCCCAGCATTTT. This chain connects TRBV6-5 to TRBJ1-5, with D possibly matching TRBD1 (6 bases). V shed 6 bases and J shed 5 bases, with 17 bases lying between them. Germline V gene lookup returns CDR1 MNHEY and CDR2 SVGAGI. The CDR3 has 15 residues.

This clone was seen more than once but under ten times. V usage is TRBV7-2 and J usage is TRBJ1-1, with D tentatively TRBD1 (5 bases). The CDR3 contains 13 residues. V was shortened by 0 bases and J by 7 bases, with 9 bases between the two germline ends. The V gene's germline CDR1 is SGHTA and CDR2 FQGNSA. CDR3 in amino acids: CASSLAGHLEAFF. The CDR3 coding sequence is TGTGCCAGCAGCTTAGCAGGACACCTTGAAGCTTTCTTT.

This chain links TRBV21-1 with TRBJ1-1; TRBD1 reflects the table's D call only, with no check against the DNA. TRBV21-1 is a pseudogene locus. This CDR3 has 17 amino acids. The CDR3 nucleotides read TGTGCCAGCAGCAGAGACAGGAGGTTTTTGATGAACACTGAAGCTTTCTTT. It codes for CASSRDRRFLMNTEAFF.

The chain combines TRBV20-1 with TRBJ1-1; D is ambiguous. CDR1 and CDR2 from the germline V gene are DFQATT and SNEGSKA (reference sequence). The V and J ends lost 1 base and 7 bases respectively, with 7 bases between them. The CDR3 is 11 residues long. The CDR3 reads CSARGAGEAFF. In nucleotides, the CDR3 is TGCAGTGCTAGAGGGGCAGGTGAAGCTTTCTTT.

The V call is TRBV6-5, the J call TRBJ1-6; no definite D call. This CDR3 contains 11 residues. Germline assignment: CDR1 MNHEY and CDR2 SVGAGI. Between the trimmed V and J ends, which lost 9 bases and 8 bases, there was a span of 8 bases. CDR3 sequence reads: CASLGDSPLHF. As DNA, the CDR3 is TGTGCCAGTTTGGGAGATTCACCCCTCCACTTT.

The CDR3 DNA sequence: TGTGCCAGCATGTCAGGGAAGGCAGCCGGGGAGCTGTTTTTT. As protein: CASMSGKAAGELFF. The chain combines TRBV6-5 with TRBJ2-2, with D possibly TRBD1 on 5 matching bases. Germline-derived CDR1 and CDR2 are MNHEY and SVGAGI. This CDR3 spans 14 amino acids. Trimming cost V 7 bases and J 6 bases, with 15 bases left between them.

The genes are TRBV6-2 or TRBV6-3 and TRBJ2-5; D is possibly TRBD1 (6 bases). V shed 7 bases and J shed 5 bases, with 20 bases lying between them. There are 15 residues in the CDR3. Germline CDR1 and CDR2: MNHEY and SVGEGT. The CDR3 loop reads CASTPGAKVAETQYF. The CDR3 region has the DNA TGTGCCAGCACCCCAGGGGCTAAGGTTGCGGAGACCCAGTACTTC.

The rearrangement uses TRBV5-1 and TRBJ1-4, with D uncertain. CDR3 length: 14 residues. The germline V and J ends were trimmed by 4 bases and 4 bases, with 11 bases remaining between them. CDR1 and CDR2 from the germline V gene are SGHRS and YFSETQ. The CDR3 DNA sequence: TGCGCCAGCAGCGGAGGACGTGTTAATGAAAAACTGTTTTTT. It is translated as CASSGGRVNEKLFF.

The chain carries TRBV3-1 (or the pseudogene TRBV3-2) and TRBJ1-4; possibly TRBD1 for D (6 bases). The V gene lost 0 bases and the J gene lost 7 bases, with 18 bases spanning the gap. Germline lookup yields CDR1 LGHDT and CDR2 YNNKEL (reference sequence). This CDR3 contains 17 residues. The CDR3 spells CASSQDVGGGWGEKLFF. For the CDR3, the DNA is TGTGCCAGCAGCCAAGATGTCGGGGGGGGCTGGGGTGAAAAACTGTTTTTT.

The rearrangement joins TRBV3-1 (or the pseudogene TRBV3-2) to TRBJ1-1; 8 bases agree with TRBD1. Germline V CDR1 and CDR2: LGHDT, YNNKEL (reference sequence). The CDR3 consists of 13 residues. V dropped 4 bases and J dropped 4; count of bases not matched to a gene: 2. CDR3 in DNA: TGTGCCAGCAGCCCGACAGGGGTCACTGAAGCTTTCTTT. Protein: CASSPTGVTEAFF.

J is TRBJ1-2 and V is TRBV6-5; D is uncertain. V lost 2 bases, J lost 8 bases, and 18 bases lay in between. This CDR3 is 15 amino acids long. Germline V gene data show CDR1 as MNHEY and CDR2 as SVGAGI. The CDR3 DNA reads TGTGCCAGCAGTTACATGTTTGCGGGAGTGGTCGGCTACACCTTC. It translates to CASSYMFAGVVGYTF.

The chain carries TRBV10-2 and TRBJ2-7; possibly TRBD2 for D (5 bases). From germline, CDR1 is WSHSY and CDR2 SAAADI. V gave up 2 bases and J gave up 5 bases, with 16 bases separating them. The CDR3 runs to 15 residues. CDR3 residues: CASSEPSGGVHEQYF. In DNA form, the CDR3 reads TGCGCCAGCAGTGAGCCTAGTGGAGGTGTCCACGAGCAGTACTTC.

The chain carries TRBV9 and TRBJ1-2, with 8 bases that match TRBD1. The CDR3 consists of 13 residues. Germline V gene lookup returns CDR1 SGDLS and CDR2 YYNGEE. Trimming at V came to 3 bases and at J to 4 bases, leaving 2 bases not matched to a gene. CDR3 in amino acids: CASSARGPYGYTF. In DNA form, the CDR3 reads TGTGCCAGCAGCGCCAGGGGGCCCTATGGCTACACCTTC.